These T cell receptor beta chains were read from a single sample in a study of Graves' ophthalmopathy and Graves' hyperthyroidism. MiXCR, applied by TCRdb to the multiplex PCR reads, yields one record per CDR3 protein. The table includes 650,000 to 900,000 distinct CDR3 sequences, roughly two fifths detected once. Input material: peripheral blood. The receptor source for this set is an adult man with Graves' ophthalmopathy. Each CDR3 is given with its conserved first and last residue. A D gene is named only where the DNA matches it firmly. Some rows mark clone size as missing; the rest say once, few, many or name a class of expanded clone.

d_call	clone_size	v_call	j_call	cdr3_nt	cdr3_aa
TRBD2	.	TRBV29-1	TRBJ2-7	TGCAGCGTAAGCGGGAGTGGCACCTACGAGCAGTACTTC	CSVSGSGTYEQYF
.	many	TRBV25-1	TRBJ1-3	TGTGCCAGCAGCTTTAGGGGACATACCTCTGGAAACACCATATATTTT	CASSFRGHTSGNTIYF
TRBD1	many	TRBV19	TRBJ1-5	TGTGCCAGTAGTCCTCGGACAGGGGGGCATCAGCCCCAGCATTTT	CASSPRTGGHQPQHF
TRBD1	.	TRBV6-5	TRBJ2-5	TGTGCCAGCAGTGAAGAAGGGACAGGGGGGGAGACCCAGTACTTC	CASSEEGTGGETQYF
TRBD1	many	TRBV6-5	TRBJ2-5	TGTGCCAGCAGTCCTCAGGGGGCTCGAGAGACCCAGTACTTC	CASSPQGARETQYF
.	.	TRBV10-2	TRBJ1-6	TGTGCCAGCAGCCAAGCGGGAAGTGGGGCAGATTCACCCCTCCACTTT	CASSQAGSGADSPLHF
.	.	TRBV19	TRBJ1-5	TGTGCCAGTAGTGTACAGGGTCCCAATCAGCCCCAGCATTTT	CASSVQGPNQPQHF
.	many	TRBV10-3	TRBJ1-1	TGTGCCATCGGGGGGGGGCTCACTGAAGCTTTCTTT	CAIGGGLTEAFF
.	.	TRBV7-9	TRBJ1-4	TGTGCCAGCAGCTCCGCAGGGCATGAAAAACTGTTTTTT	CASSSAGHEKLFF
.	few	TRBV7-9	TRBJ1-1	TGTGCCAGCAGTAGTGTTTCGGGGGGTGTGAACACTGAAGCTTTCTTT	CASSSVSGGVNTEAFF
.	many	TRBV2	TRBJ1-4	TGTGCCAGCGGTTCCCCTCCAACTAATGAAAAACTGTTTTTT	CASGSPPTNEKLFF
.	many	TRBV7-3	TRBJ1-2	TGTGCCAGCAGCTTAACGTCGGGCGGTAACTATGGCTACACCTTC	CASSLTSGGNYGYTF
.	many	TRBV7-2	TRBJ1-1	TGTGCCAGCAGCCTAGTTCTCTCTGAAGCTTTCTTT	CASSLVLSEAFF
.	.	TRBV13	TRBJ2-5	TGTGCCAGCAGCTTAGGGTCAGACAACCAAGAGACCCAGTACTTC	CASSLGSDNQETQYF
.	.	TRBV11-2	TRBJ1-3	TGTGCCAGCTCACCACCGTTGAAGGGTAAAGGAAACACCATATATTTT	CASSPPLKGKGNTIYF
TRBD1	few	TRBV5-4	TRBJ1-2	TGTGCCAGCAGCAGAACGACAGGGGTAGATGGCTACACCTTC	CASSRTTGVDGYTF
.	many	TRBV7-9	TRBJ1-5	TGTGCCAGCAGTCCAAGCTTCCCAGGAGATCAGCCCCAGCATTTT	CASSPSFPGDQPQHF
.	few	TRBV7-2	TRBJ1-4	TGTGCCAGCAGCTTATACAGGGAGGACGAAAAACTGTTTTTT	CASSLYREDEKLFF
TRBD1	.	TRBV3-1	TRBJ1-2	TGTGCCAGCAGCCATGCAGGGGGGTATGGCTACACCTTC	CASSHAGGYGYTF
.	many	TRBV29-1	TRBJ2-7	TGCAGCGTGGTCGATAGCTCCTACGAGCAGTACTTC	CSVVDSSYEQYF
.	.	TRBV9	TRBJ1-1	TGTGCCAGCAGCCAAAACCCCCAAGTCGACACTGAAGCTTTCTTT	CASSQNPQVDTEAFF
.	.	TRBV11-2	TRBJ1-3	TGTGCCAGCAGCTTAGAGGGGCTCCGGGGAAACACCATATATTTT	CASSLEGLRGNTIYF
.	many	TRBV20-1	TRBJ1-2	TGCAGTGCGGCCGACGACAGTGGTTATGGCTACACCTTC	CSAADDSGYGYTF
TRBD1	.	TRBV2	TRBJ1-4	TGTGCCAGCAGTGAAGCTATTTCGGACAGGGGAAGGGTGCGGGAAAAACTGTCTTTT	CASSEAISDRGRVREKLSF
.	.	TRBV7-2	TRBJ1-4	TGTGCCAGCAGCCTTCAGCGGGGGGACCCAGTGGAAAAACTGTTTTTT	CASSLQRGDPVEKLFF
TRBD1	many	TRBV19	TRBJ1-4	TGTGCCAGCTGTACAATCGGACAGGGAAGTGAAAAACTGTTTTTT	CASCTIGQGSEKLFF
.	few	TRBV5-4	TRBJ1-6	TGTGCCAGCAGCCTCGGGGGGGACACAACAAGTTCACCCCTCCACTTT	CASSLGGDTTSSPLHF
.	.	TRBV20-1	TRBJ2-7	TGCAGTGCTAGAGATAGGGGTCCAAGAAATTACGAGCAGTACTTC	CSARDRGPRNYEQYF
.	.	TRBV10-2	TRBJ1-2	TGTGCCAGCACCCGAAGGGGAAACTATGGCTACACCTTC	CASTRRGNYGYTF
.	many	TRBV29-1	TRBJ1-1	TGCAGCGTTGCTGGGCCCGCTACTGAAGCTTTCTTT	CSVAGPATEAFF
.	.	TRBV29-1	TRBJ1-5	TGCAGCGTTGAAGGCAGGGATCAGCCCCAGCATTTT	CSVEGRDQPQHF
TRBD1	many	TRBV7-3	TRBJ1-2	TGTGCCAGCAGCTTAACCCCGGGACAGCTTTATGGCTACACCTTC	CASSLTPGQLYGYTF
.	many	TRBV7-9	TRBJ2-6	TGTGCCAGCAGCCAGAGCTCTGGGGCCAACGTCCTGACTTTC	CASSQSSGANVLTF
TRBD1	.	TRBV20-1	TRBJ2-7	TGCAGTGCTAGAGATATGGACAGGGTTTGCGAGCAGTACTTC	CSARDMDRVCEQYF
.	many	TRBV7-2	TRBJ1-2	TGTGCCAGCAGCTTCGTGTTTTTCGATGGCTACACCTTC	CASSFVFFDGYTF
.	many	TRBV7-9	TRBJ2-5	TGTGCCAGCAGCTTTTGGGTGGCGGAAGAGACCCAGTACTTC	CASSFWVAEETQYF
.	.	TRBV7-9	TRBJ2-5	TGTGCCAGCAGCTTAGTGGCTAGTGCTTGGACCCAGTACTTC	CASSLVASAWTQYF
.	.	TRBV7-9	TRBJ2-7	TGTGCCAGCAGCCAAGAGGGGATCCGAGGGACCACGTACTTC	CASSQEGIRGTTYF
TRBD1	.	TRBV6-4	TRBJ1-6	TGTGCCAGCAGTGATCGGGACAGGGTGAATTCACCCTTCCACTTT	CASSDRDRVNSPFHF
.	few	TRBV20-1	TRBJ2-2	TGCAGTGCTAGAGATCCTGTATTGGGGGAGACCGGGGAGCTGTTTTTT	CSARDPVLGETGELFF
TRBD1	.	TRBV25-1	TRBJ1-1	TGTGCCAGCAGTTCGGGACAGGGTTCGAACGCTGAAGCTTTCTTT	CASSSGQGSNAEAFF
TRBD1	once	TRBV20-1	TRBJ1-6	TGCAGTGCTAGAGCGACAGGGGGCGGCTATAATTCACCCCTCCACTTT	CSARATGGGYNSPLHF
.	few	TRBV19	TRBJ1-4	TGTGCCAGTAGTATGCTGGGGCATGAGGGTGAAAAACTGTTTTTT	CASSMLGHEGEKLFF
TRBD1	many	TRBV7-3	TRBJ2-7	TGTGCCAGCAGCACAAGTACAGGGGGAGAGCAGTACTTC	CASSTSTGGEQYF
.	many	TRBV9	TRBJ2-7	TGTGCCAGCAGCGTAGGTCCCGAGCAGTACTTC	CASSVGPEQYF
TRBD1	once	TRBV6-6	TRBJ1-6	TGTGCCAGCTCAGCAAGACAGGGCTATAATTCACCCCTCCACTTT	CASSARQGYNSPLHF
.	.	TRBV7-9	TRBJ1-2	TGTGCCAGCAGCCCGGTGGGGGGCTACACCTTC	CASSPVGGYTF
TRBD1	.	TRBV29-1	TRBJ1-6	TGCAGCTTGGGACAGCCCGCCCTCCACTTT	CSLGQPALHF
TRBD1	.	TRBV20-1	TRBJ1-4	TGCAGTGCTAGAGTACAGGGGGCCGAAGAAAAACTGTTTTTT	CSARVQGAEEKLFF
TRBD2	many	TRBV7-2	TRBJ2-7	TGTGCCAGCAGCTTAGGACTAGCGGGAGACGAGCAGTACTTC	CASSLGLAGDEQYF
TRBD2	few	TRBV4-1	TRBJ2-7	TGCGCCAGCAGCCACGGGACTAATTACGAGCAGTACTTC	CASSHGTNYEQYF
.	.	TRBV10-3	TRBJ1-6	TGTGCCATCAGTGAGACAGGGATGAATTCACCCCTCCACTTT	CAISETGMNSPLHF
.	few	TRBV5-5	TRBJ2-7	TGTGCCAGCAGCTTGGCCCAGGGCAATGTGTACGAGCAGTACTTC	CASSLAQGNVYEQYF
.	.	TRBV10-3	TRBJ1-5	TGTGCCATCAGTGGCGAAGGGGGCAATCAGCCCCAGCATTTT	CAISGEGGNQPQHF